This T cell receptor (beta chain) was sequenced during a study of blood T cells in healthy people across ages. Whole-study findings and limits: Age advanced and TCR beta diversity per million T cells fell, roughly linearly.

Germline V gene sequence: CDR1 SGHRS, CDR2 YFSETQ. V dropped 1 base and J dropped 0; count of bases not matched to a gene: 4. The CDR3 totals 16 residues. This clonotype appeared a few times. Its antigen is as yet unknown. A second PCR, run for about 7 to 11 cycles, used a sample-barcoded 5' primer plus a J-beta primer mix. Via MiXCR, TCRdb re-called the 5' RACE reads, giving one row per CDR3 protein. This table holds approximately 690,000 distinct CDR3 sequences, roughly 41% found once. The TCR comes from a man older than 75 in good health. V usage is TRBV5-1 and J usage is TRBJ2-1; TRBD2 matches 7 bases. The sequenced sample was blood. The DNA for the CDR3 is TGCGCCAGCAGCTTGACCGGCGGGGGCTCCTACAATGAGCAGTTCTTC. Protein: CASSLTGGGSYNEQFF.